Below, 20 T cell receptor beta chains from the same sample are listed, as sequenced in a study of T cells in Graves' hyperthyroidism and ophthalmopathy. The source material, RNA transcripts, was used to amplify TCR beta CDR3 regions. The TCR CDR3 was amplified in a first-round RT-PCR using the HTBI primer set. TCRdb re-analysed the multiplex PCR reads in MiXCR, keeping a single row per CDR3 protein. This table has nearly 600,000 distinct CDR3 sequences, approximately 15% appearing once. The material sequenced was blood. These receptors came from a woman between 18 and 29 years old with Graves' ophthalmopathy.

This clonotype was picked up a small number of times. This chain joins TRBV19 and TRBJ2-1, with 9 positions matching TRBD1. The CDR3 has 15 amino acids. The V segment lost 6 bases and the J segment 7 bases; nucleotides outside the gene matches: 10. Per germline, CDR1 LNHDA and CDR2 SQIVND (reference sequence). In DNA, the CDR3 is TGTGCCAGTAGCCCAACAGGGGGCGCTAAAAATGAGCAGTTCTTC. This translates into CASSPTGGAKNEQFF.

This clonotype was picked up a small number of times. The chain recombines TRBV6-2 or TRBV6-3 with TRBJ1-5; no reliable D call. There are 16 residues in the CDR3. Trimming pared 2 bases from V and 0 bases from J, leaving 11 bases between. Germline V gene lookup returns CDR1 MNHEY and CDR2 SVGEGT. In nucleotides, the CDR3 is TGTGCCAGCAGTTACGTAGAATCATATAGCAATCAGCCCCAGCATTTT. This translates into CASSYVESYSNQPQHF.

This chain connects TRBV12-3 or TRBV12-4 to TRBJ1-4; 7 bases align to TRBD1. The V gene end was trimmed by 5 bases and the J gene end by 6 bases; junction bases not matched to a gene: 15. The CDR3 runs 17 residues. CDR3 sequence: CASSEGHDRVTYEKLFF. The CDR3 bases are TGTGCCAGCAGTGAAGGACACGACAGGGTAACATATGAAAAACTGTTTTTT.

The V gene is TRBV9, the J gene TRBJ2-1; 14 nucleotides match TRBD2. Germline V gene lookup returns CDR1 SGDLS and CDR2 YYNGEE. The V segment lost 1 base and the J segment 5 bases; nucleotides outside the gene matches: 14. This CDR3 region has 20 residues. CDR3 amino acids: CASSVSRLAGGPRAHNEQFF. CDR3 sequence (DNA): TGTGCCAGCAGCGTATCAAGACTAGCGGGAGGGCCTCGAGCACACAATGAGCAGTTCTTC.

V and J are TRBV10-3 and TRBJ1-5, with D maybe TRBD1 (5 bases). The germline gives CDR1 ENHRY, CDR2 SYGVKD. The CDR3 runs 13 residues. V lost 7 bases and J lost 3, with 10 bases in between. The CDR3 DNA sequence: TGTGCCATCACCAGGGCCCTCAATCAGCCCCAGCATTTT. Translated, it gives CAITRALNQPQHF.

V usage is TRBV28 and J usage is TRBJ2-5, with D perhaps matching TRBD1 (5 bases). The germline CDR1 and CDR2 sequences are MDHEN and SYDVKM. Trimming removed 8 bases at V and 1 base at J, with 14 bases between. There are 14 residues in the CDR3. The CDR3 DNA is TGTGCCAGCCACGAGCAGGGTTTCCAAGAGACCCAGTACTTC. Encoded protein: CASHEQGFQETQYF.

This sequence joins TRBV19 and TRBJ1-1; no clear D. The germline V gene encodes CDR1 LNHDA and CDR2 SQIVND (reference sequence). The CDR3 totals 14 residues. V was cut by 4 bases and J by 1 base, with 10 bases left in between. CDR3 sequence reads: CASSKAETNTEAFF. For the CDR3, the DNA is TGTGCCAGTAGTAAGGCAGAGACGAACACTGAAGCTTTCTTT.

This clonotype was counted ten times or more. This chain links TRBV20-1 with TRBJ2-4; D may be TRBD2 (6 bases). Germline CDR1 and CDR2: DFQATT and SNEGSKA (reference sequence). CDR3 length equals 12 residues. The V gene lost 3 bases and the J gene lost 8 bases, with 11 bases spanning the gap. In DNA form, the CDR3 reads TGCAGTGCTAGTTTGGGGGGTGACATTCAGTACTTC. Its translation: CSASLGGDIQYF.

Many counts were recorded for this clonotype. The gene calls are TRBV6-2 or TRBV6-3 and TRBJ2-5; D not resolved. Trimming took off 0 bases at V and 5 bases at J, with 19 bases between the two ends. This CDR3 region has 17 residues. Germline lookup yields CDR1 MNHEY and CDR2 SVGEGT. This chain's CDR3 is CASSYSRGQTSWETQYF. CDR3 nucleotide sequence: TGTGCCAGCAGTTACTCGAGAGGTCAAACGAGCTGGGAGACCCAGTACTTC.

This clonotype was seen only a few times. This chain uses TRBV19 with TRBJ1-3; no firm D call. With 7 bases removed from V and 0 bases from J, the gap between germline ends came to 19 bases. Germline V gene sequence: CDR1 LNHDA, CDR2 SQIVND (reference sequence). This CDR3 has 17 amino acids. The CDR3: CASMDQAGGPSGNTIYF. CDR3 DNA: TGTGCCAGTATGGACCAGGCAGGAGGGCCCTCTGGAAACACCATATATTTT. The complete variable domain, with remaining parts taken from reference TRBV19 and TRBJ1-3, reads DGGITQSPKYLFRKEGQNVTLSCEQNLNHDAMYWYRQDPGQGLRLIYYSQIVNDFQKGDIAEGYSVSREKKESFPLTVTSAQKNPTAFYLCASMDQAGGPSGNTIYFGEGSWLTVV.

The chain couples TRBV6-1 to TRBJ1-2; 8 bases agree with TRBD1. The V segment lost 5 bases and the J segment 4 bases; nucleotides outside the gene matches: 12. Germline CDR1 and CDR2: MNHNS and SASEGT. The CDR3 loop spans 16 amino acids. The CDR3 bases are TGTGCCAGCAGTCCAAGGGGGCAGGGGGCGGGCTATGGCTACACCTTC. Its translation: CASSPRGQGAGYGYTF.

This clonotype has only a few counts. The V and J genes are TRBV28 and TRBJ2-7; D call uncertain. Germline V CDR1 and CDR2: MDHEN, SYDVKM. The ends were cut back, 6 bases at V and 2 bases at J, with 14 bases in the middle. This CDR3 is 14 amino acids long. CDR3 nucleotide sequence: TGTGCCAGCAGGCTTAGTACCGGAACCTACGAGCAGTACTTC. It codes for CASRLSTGTYEQYF.

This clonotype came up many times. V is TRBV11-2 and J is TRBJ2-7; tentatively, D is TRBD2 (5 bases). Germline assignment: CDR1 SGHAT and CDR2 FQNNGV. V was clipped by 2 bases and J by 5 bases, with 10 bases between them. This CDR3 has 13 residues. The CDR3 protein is CASSLKPGNEQYF. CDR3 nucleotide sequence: TGTGCCAGCAGCTTAAAACCGGGAAACGAGCAGTACTTC.

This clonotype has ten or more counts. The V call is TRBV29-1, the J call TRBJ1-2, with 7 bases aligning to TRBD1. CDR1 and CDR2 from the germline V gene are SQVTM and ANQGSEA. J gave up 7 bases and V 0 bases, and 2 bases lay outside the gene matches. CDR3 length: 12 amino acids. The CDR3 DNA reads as TGCAGCGTTGAAGATCAGGGGGGTGGCTACACCTTC. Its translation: CSVEDQGGGYTF.

The CDR3 DNA reads as TGCGCCAGCAGCCAAGATCAGACTAGCGGGGGACCTGATACGCAGTATTTT. Translation: CASSQDQTSGGPDTQYF. This sequence joins TRBV4-3 and TRBJ2-3; 12 nucleotides line up with TRBD2. CDR3 size: 17 residues. Per the germline V gene, CDR1 is LGHNA and CDR2 is YSLEER. J was trimmed by 6 bases and V by 0 bases; bases with no gene match: 7.

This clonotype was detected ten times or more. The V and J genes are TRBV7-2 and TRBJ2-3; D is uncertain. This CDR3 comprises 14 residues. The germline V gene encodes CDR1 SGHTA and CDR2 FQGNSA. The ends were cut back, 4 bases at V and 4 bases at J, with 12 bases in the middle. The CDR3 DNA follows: TGTGCCAGCAGCTCCTACAGCAGCGCAGATACGCAGTATTTT. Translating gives CASSSYSSADTQYF.

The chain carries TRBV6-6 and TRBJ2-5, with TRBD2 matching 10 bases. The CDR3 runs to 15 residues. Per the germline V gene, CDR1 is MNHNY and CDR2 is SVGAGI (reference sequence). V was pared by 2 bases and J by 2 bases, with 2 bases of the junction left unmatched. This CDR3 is CASSYGTSVQETQYF. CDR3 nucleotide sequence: TGTGCCAGCAGTTACGGGACTAGCGTTCAAGAGACCCAGTACTTC.

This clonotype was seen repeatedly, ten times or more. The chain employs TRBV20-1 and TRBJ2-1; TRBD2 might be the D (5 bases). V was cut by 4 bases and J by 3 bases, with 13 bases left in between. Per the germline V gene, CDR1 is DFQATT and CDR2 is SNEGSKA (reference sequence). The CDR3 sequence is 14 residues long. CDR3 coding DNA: TGCAGTGCTACTCTAAGCGGAGACTACAATGAGCAGTTCTTC. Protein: CSATLSGDYNEQFF.

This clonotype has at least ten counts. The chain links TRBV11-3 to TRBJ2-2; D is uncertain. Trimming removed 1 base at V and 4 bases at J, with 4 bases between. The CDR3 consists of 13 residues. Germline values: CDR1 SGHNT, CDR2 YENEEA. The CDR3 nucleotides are TGTGCCAGCAGCTTAGTTCGCACCGGGGAGCTGTTTTTT. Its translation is CASSLVRTGELFF.

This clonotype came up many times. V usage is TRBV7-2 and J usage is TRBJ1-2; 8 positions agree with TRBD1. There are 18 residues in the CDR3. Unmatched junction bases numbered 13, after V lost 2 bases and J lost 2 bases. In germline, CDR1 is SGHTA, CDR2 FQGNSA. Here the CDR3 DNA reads TGTGCCAGCAGCTTACCCGATATAGACTGGACAGGGAACTATGGCTACACCTTC. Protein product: CASSLPDIDWTGNYGYTF.